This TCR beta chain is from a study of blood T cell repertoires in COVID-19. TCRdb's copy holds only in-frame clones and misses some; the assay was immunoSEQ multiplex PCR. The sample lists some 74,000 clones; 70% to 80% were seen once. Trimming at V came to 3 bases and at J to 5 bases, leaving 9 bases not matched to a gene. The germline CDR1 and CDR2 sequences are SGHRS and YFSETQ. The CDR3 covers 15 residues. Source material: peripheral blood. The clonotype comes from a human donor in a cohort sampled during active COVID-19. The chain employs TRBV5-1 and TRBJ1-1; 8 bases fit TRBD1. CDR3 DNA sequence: TGCGCCAGCAGCTCAGGACAGGGAGGTGGAACTGAAGCTTTCTTT. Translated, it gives CASSSGQGGGTEAFF.